This T cell receptor (beta chain) was sequenced in a study of shared T cell receptors in the human thymus. The germline V gene has CDR1 MNHEY and CDR2 SMNVEV (reference sequence). This CDR3 region has 15 residues. V was pared by 5 bases and J by 1 base, with 14 bases between. Generated by immunoSEQ multiplex PCR, the TCRdb table keeps only in-frame clones and is missing some. The sample lists hundreds of thousands of clones, roughly 74% seen once, with about 0.014% in the top ten. This sample also belongs to another study, concerning human thymus T cells.

Sequenced: thymocytes. This rearrangement joins TRBV27 to TRBJ1-1, with a possible D match to TRBD1 (6 bases). This receptor was identified in a boy under two years old with a congenital heart defect. In nucleotides, the CDR3 is TGTGCCAGCAGTCCCGGGGGGGGGCGGAACACTGAAGCTTTCTTT. Translated, it gives CASSPGGGRNTEAFF.